This T cell receptor beta chain was recorded in a study of T cells in localized non-small cell lung cancer. This clone was seen a few times. What it binds is unknown. Study-wide points: Longer overall survival was associated with a higher density of T cells in the blood. T cell clonality was highest in uninvolved adjacent lung, above tumor. Appearances in adjacent lung were noted for a median 57 of the top 100 tumor clones.

The table came from immunoSEQ multiplex PCR; TCRdb's copy has only in-frame clones and leaves some out. Of a few thousand clones in the sample, about 17% were seen once. Trimming removed 4 bases at V and 7 bases at J, with 20 bases between. The length of the CDR3 is 16 residues. Germline CDR1 reads SGHNT; CDR2 reads YENEEA. This TCR was sampled from a woman aged 40-75 years with stage II lung adenocarcinoma. The source was lung tumor tissue, collected before any cancer treatment. This chain links TRBV11-3 with TRBJ2-1, with D possibly TRBD1 on 6 matching bases. CDR3 nucleotides: TGTGCCAGCAGCTCCTTCACCAGGACAGTTACAAATGAGCAGTTCTTC. It codes for CASSSFTRTVTNEQFF. The full variable domain, with the rest looked up from reference TRBV11-3 and TRBJ2-1, is EAGVVQSPRYKIIEKKQPVAFWCNPISGHNTLYWYLQNLGQGPELLIRYENEEAVDDSQLPKDRFSAERLKGVDSTLKIQPAELGDSAVYLCASSSFTRTVTNEQFFGPGTRLTVL.